This TCR beta chain was sequenced for a study of radiotherapy plus CTLA-4 blockade in lung cancer. Looking at the study overall: For roughly 19% of patients, objective responses occurred, and approximately 31% had disease control.

With 1 base removed from V and 6 bases from J, the gap between germline ends came to 12 bases. Germline V gives CDR1 SGHRS, CDR2 YFSETQ. This CDR3 has 14 residues. Study-level results: Expansion of tumor-derived TCR clones was observed in blood after radiotherapy plus ipilimumab.

Turning to this clone: Antigen unknown.

Patients had chemo-refractory metastatic non-small-cell lung cancer and received focal radiation plus CTLA-4 blockade that used ipilimumab. Assay: immunoSEQ multiplex PCR; the TCRdb copy retains only in-frame clones and omits some. The table lists approximately 80,000 clones, roughly 70% of them singletons. This chain joins TRBV5-1 and TRBJ2-3; a possible D gene is TRBD1 (6 bases). The sample in question was peripheral blood, obtained from a patient treated with radiotherapy plus ipilimumab. This TCR was sampled from a human donor with non-small cell lung cancer whose response to radiotherapy plus ipilimumab could not be evaluated. This CDR3 reads CASSLFGQTDTQYF. The CDR3 nucleotides are TGCGCCAGCAGCTTGTTCGGACAGACGGATACGCAGTATTTT. The variable domain in full, completed from reference TRBV5-1 and TRBJ2-3, reads KAGVTQTPRYLIKTRGQQVTLSCSPISGHRSVSWYQQTPGQGLQFLFEYFSETQRNKGNFPGRFSGRQFSNSRSEMNVSTLELGDSALYLCASSLFGQTDTQYFGPGTRLTVL.